This T cell receptor (beta chain) was recorded in a study of identical twins. Germline V gives CDR1 MDHEN, CDR2 SYDVKM. V was clipped by 7 bases and J by 7 bases, with 10 bases between them. CDR3 length: 12 amino acids. This clonotype was seen a handful of times. TCRdb recomputed calls from the 5' RACE reads with MiXCR, one row per CDR3 protein. In the table there are about 340,000 distinct CDR3 sequences, roughly 12% of which are singletons. The sample also formed part of further work on yellow fever vaccine responses in identical twins.

The clonotype comes from a woman between 18 and 29 years old in good health. Sequenced: CD8+ T cells sorted from blood. The chain is built from TRBV28 and TRBJ2-2; the D is unclear. The CDR3 DNA sequence: TGTGCCAGCACCTCAAAGGACGGGGAGCTGTTTTTT. This codes for CASTSKDGELFF.